This entry features one TCR beta chain sequence. The entry originates in a study of blood T cell repertoires in COVID-19. In the study overall: Specimens from acute and convalescent COVID-19 originated in the United States, Italy and Spain.

Per the authors' pipeline: Reference gene primer amplification yielded estimated nucleated cell counts. Measured with immunoSEQ multiplex PCR; TCRdb has only the in-frame clones, and not every one. From that table come the V and J calls and clone size; the DNA was used to work out D and trimming. The repertoire has 250,000 to 300,000 clones, approximately 81% of them found once; the top ten carry roughly 2.9%. V shed 6 bases and J 5 bases; nucleotides not matched to a gene: 5. Germline assignment: CDR1 SGHNT and CDR2 YENEEA. There are 15 residues in the CDR3. This TCR was recovered from a woman aged 60-75 years with active or convalescent COVID-19. The genes are TRBV11-3 and TRBJ2-2, with 11 bases lining up with TRBD2. Sample: peripheral blood. The CDR3 DNA reads TGTGCCAGCAGTAGCGGGGGGGCCGGAACCGGGGAGCTGTTTTTT. It translates to CASSSGGAGTGELFF.